This passage covers 10 T cell receptor beta chains from one sample sequenced in a study of cytomegalovirus exposure and HLA in healthy donors. This PCR relied on a set of 60 Vbeta primers and 13 Jbeta primers. Sequencing used immunoSEQ multiplex PCR; TCRdb keeps in-frame clones, though not all of them. The sample consists of about 120,000 clones, approximately 72% of them appearing once. The sequencing sample was made of PBMCs. All receptors derive from a man between 60 and 70 years old in good health and CMV-seropositive.

This sequence joins TRBV27 and TRBJ1-1, with D perhaps matching TRBD1 (6 bases). Germline V lookup: CDR1 MNHEY, CDR2 SMNVEV (reference sequence). This CDR3 comprises 16 residues. The germline V and J ends were trimmed by 2 bases and 0 bases, with 13 bases remaining between them. Here the CDR3 reads CASSLVGALMNTEAFF. The DNA for the CDR3 is TGTGCCAGCAGTTTAGTGGGGGCTCTCATGAACACTGAAGCTTTCTTT.

This chain connects TRBV27 to TRBJ2-2, with D perhaps TRBD1 (9 bases). The CDR3 loop spans 17 amino acids. The germline V gene encodes CDR1 MNHEY and CDR2 SMNVEV (reference sequence). V was pared by 4 bases and J by 7 bases, with 22 bases between. CDR3 DNA: TGTGCCAGCAGTTCCTCTCGGGGGGGGACAGGGATCGGGGAGCTGTTTTTT. The encoded protein is CASSSSRGGTGIGELFF.

This rearrangement joins TRBV11-2 to TRBJ2-1; 7 positions match TRBD1. Germline V gene lookup returns CDR1 SGHAT and CDR2 FQNNGV. The junction had 10 bases not matched to a gene; V was cut back by 5 bases and J by 6 bases. This CDR3 has 15 amino acids. CDR3 nucleotide sequence: TGTGCCAGCAGCACCTCGGTGACAGGGTTCAATGAGCAGTTCTTC. Encoded protein: CASSTSVTGFNEQFF.

J is TRBJ2-7 and V is TRBV7-2; TRBD2 matches 8 bases. The CDR3 has 13 residues. Germline lookup yields CDR1 SGHTA and CDR2 FQGNSA. After removal of 5 bases from V and 3 bases from J, the junction contained 3 bases not matched to a gene. The CDR3 coding sequence is TGTGCCAGCAGCACCCGGGGGGGCTACGAGCAGTACTTC. Amino acid sequence: CASSTRGGYEQYF.

In this sample, this clone turned up once. A junction boundary mismatches the germline segment, possibly from a read error. V is TRBV2 and J is TRBJ2-1; tentative D call: TRBD1 (6 bases). The CDR3 loop spans 16 amino acids. Germline V CDR1 and CDR2: SNHLY, FYNNEI. In nucleotides, the CDR3 is TGTGCCAACAGTGGGGACACAGCTTCCTCCTACAATGAGCAGTTCTTC. This sequence encodes CANSGDTASSYNEQFF.

This clone was detected only a few times. The V gene is TRBV6-1, the J gene TRBJ1-2, with a weak D call TRBD1 (6 bases). Germline loops: CDR1 MNHNS, CDR2 SASEGT. Trimming removed 1 base from V and 4 bases from J, with 13 bases in between. The CDR3 contains 15 residues. In DNA form, the CDR3 reads TGTGCCAGCAGTGAAGGGGTAGGGGGATCCTATGGCTACACCTTC. Translating it yields CASSEGVGGSYGYTF.

V and J are TRBV11-2 and TRBJ2-7; TRBD2 matches at 8 bases. Looked up from germline, CDR1 is SGHAT and CDR2 is FQNNGV. Trimming at V came to 4 bases and at J to 6 bases, leaving 8 bases not matched to a gene. CDR3 length: 14 residues. CDR3 sequence: CASSYSGGGTEQYF. The CDR3, as DNA: TGTGCCAGCAGCTACAGTGGCGGGGGGACCGAGCAGTACTTC.

The genes are TRBV28 and TRBJ2-2, with D perhaps matching TRBD2 (7 bases). Germline V CDR1 and CDR2: MDHEN, SYDVKM. The CDR3 is made up of 15 amino acids. Trimming shortened V by 1 base and J by 7 bases, and 13 bases separated the two germline ends. In DNA, the CDR3 is TGTGCCAGCAGTTTATTGGGGGGGGCGGACGGGGAGCTGTTTTTT. As protein: CASSLLGGADGELFF.

This sequence joins TRBV15 and TRBJ1-3, with D possibly being TRBD1 (5 bases). Germline assignment: CDR1 LNHNV and CDR2 YYDKDF (reference sequence). CDR3 size: 16 residues. Trimming took off 6 bases at V and 1 base at J, with 16 bases between the two ends. The CDR3 here is CATSWRRDGSGNTIYF. The CDR3 DNA reads as TGTGCCACCAGTTGGAGGAGGGACGGGTCTGGAAACACCATATATTTT.

The rearrangement uses TRBV2 and TRBJ1-2, with D tentatively TRBD1 (5 bases). The germline V and J ends were trimmed by 1 base and 4 bases, with 13 bases remaining between them. In germline, CDR1 is SNHLY, CDR2 FYNNEI. CDR3 size: 15 residues. CDR3 sequence (DNA): TGTGCCAGCAGTGAAGGACCCACGGGGGTCTATGGCTACACCTTC. Its protein is CASSEGPTGVYGYTF.